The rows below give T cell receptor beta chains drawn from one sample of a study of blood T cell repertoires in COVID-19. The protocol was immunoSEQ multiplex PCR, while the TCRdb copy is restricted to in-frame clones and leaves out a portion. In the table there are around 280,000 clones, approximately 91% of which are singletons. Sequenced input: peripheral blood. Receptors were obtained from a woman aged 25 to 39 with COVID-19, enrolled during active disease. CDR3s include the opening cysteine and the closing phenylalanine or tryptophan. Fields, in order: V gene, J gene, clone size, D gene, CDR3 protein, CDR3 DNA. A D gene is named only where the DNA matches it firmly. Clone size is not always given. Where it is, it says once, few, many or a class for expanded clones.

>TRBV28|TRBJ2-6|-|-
CASRAVASGANVLTF
TGTGCCAGCAGGGCCGTGGCCTCTGGGGCCAACGTCCTGACTTTC
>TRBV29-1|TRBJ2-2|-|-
CSVLQIPGELFF
TGCAGCGTTTTACAGATACCCGGGGAGCTGTTTTTT
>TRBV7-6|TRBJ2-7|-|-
CASSSRTGEQYF
TGTGCCAGCAGCTCGCGAACGGGTGAGCAGTACTTC
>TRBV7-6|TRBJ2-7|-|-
CASSLAGGEQYF
TGTGCCAGCAGCTTAGCGGGGGGCGAGCAGTACTTC
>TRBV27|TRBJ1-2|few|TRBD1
CASSLSRTGRYGYTF
TGTGCCAGCAGTTTATCACGGACAGGCCGCTATGGCTACACCTTC
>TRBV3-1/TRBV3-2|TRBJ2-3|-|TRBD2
CASSSFSGSAADTQYF
TGTGCCAGCAGCTCGTTCAGCGGGAGTGCGGCAGATACGCAGTATTTT
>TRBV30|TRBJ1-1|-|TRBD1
CAWSVQVPGQGWNTEAFF
TGTGCCTGGAGTGTCCAAGTCCCGGGACAGGGTTGGAACACTGAAGCTTTCTTT
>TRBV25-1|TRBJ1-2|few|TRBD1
CASSSHRGYTF
TGTGCCAGCAGTTCCCACAGGGGGTACACCTTC
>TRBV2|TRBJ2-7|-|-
CASLLTASYEQYF
TGTGCCAGCCTCCTGACAGCCTCCTACGAGCAGTACTTC
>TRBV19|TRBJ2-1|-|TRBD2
CASSVSSGRVVEQLF
TGTGCCAGTAGTGTATCTAGCGGGAGGGTGGTTGAGCAGCTCTTC
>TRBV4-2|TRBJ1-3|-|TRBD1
CASSHPQGVSGNTIYF
TGTGCCAGCAGCCATCCACAGGGGGTGTCTGGAAACACCATATATTTT
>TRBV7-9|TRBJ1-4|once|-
CASSLPPPGSNEKLFF
TGTGCCAGCAGCCTTCCCCCGCCGGGAAGCAATGAAAAACTGTTTTTT
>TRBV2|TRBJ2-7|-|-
CASVQGGGSSYEQYF
TGTGCCAGCGTCCAAGGGGGTGGGAGCTCCTACGAGCAGTACTTC
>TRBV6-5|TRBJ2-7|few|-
CASSPLKAVSYEQYF
TGTGCCAGCAGTCCTCTCAAAGCGGTTTCCTACGAGCAGTACTTC
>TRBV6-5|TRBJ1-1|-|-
CASSQPGGAAEAFF
TGTGCCAGCAGCCAACCGGGGGGGGCCGCTGAAGCTTTCTTT
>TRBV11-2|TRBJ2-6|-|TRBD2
CASSLSYSGAFSGANVLTF
TGTGCCAGCAGCCTCAGTTACAGCGGGGCGTTCTCTGGGGCCAACGTCCTGACTTTC
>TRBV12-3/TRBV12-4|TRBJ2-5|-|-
CASRPDRETQYF
TGTGCCAGCCGCCCCGATCGGGAGACCCAGTACTTC
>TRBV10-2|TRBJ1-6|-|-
CASTGSYNSPLHF
TGCGCCAGCACGGGGTCCTATAATTCACCCCTCCACTTT
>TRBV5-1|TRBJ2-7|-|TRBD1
CASSLRTEPGTADGEQYF
TGCGCCAGCAGCTTGAGAACCGAACCAGGGACAGCTGATGGCGAGCAGTACTTC
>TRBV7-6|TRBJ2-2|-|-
CASSTLENTGELFF
TGTGCCAGCAGCACCCTAGAGAACACCGGGGAGCTGTTTTTT
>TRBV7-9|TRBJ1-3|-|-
CASSLVGRASGNTIYF
TGTGCCAGCAGCTTAGTGGGCAGAGCATCTGGAAACACCATATATTTT
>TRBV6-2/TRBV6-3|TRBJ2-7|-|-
CASSRGLSYEQYF
TGTGCCAGCAGTAGAGGGCTGTCCTACGAGCAGTACTTC
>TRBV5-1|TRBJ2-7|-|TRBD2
CASSLGTSGRVHEQYF
TGCGCCAGCAGCTTGGGGACTAGCGGGAGGGTACACGAGCAGTACTTC
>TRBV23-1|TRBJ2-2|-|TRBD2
CASWSGRLANTGELFF
TGCGCCAGCTGGAGCGGGAGACTAGCGAACACCGGGGAGCTGTTTTTT
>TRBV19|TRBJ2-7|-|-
CASSSRTDFYEQYF
TGTGCCAGTAGTTCCAGGACAGACTTCTACGAGCAGTACTTC
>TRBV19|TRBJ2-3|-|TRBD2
CASSSYGTSGRNTDTQYF
TGTGCCAGTAGTTCTTACGGGACTAGCGGGAGAAATACAGATACGCAGTATTTT
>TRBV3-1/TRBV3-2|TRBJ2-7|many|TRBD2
CASSQGLASHYEQYF
TGTGCCAGCAGTCAGGGACTAGCGTCCCACTACGAGCAGTACTTC
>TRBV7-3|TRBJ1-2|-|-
CASSLTDAGDGYTF
TGTGCCAGCAGCTTAACTGATGCGGGCGATGGCTACACCTTC
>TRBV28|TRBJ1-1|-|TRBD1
CASSFYTGVNTEAFF
TGTGCCAGCAGTTTCTACACAGGGGTGAACACTGAAGCTTTCTTT
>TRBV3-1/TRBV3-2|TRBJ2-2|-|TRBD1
CASTYRGWAGELFF
TGTGCCAGCACGTACAGGGGGTGGGCCGGGGAGCTGTTTTTT
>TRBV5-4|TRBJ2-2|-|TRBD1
CASSRGTGGTGELFF
TGTGCCAGCAGCCGCGGGACAGGGGGCACCGGGGAGCTGTTTTTT
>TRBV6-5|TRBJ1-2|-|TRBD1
CASSPTGGRYGYTF
TGTGCCAGCAGTCCTACAGGGGGGAGATATGGCTACACCTTC
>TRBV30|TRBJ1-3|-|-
CAWSVLGNTIYF
TGTGCCTGGAGTGTACTTGGAAACACCATATATTTT
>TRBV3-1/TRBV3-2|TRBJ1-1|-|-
CASSQPTGGAEAFF
TGTGCCAGCAGCCAACCAACAGGTGGAGCTGAAGCTTTCTTT
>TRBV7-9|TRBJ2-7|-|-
CASSVFGTGGRATYEQYF
TGTGCCAGCAGCGTTTTCGGGACAGGCGGGAGGGCGACCTACGAGCAGTACTTC
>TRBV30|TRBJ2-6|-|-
CAWEAGASGANVLTF
TGTGCCTGGGAGGCGGGGGCATCTGGGGCCAACGTCCTGACTTTC
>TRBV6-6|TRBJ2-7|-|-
CAARPAPGSYEQYF
TGTGCCGCACGACCGGCTCCAGGCTCCTACGAGCAGTACTTC
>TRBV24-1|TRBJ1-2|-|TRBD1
CATSDPTGQGAGYTF
TGTGCCACCAGTGACCCCACGGGACAGGGCGCTGGCTACACCTTC
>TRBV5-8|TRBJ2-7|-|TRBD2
CASSLFGTSANEQYF
TGTGCCAGCAGCTTATTTGGGACTAGTGCCAACGAGCAGTACTTC
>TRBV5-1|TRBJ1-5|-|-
CASSSGGEGQPQHF
TGCGCCAGCAGCTCGGGGGGAGAGGGCCAGCCCCAGCATTTT
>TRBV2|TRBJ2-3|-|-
CASSEVSGTDTQYF
TGTGCCAGCAGTGAAGTATCGGGCACAGATACGCAGTATTTT
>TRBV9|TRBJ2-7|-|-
CASSVEGGFTYEQYF
TGTGCCAGCAGCGTAGAGGGGGGGTTCACCTACGAGCAGTACTTC
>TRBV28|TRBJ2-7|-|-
CASSPRGAGAPEQYF
TGTGCCAGTTCTCCCCGGGGGGCGGGAGCCCCTGAGCAGTACTTC
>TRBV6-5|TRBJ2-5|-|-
CATTGHLQETQYF
TGTGCCACGACGGGACACCTACAAGAGACCCAGTACTTC
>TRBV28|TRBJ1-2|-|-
CASIAGGAGYGYTF
TGTGCCAGCATCGCGGGCGGGGCAGGCTATGGCTACACCTTC
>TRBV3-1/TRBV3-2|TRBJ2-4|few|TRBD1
CASSQDLVRQGVLAKNIQYF
TGTGCCAGCAGCCAAGATCTGGTTCGACAGGGCGTACTAGCCAAAAACATTCAGTACTTC
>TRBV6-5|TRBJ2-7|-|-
CASRQGYEQYF
TGTGCCAGCAGACAGGGCTACGAGCAGTACTTC
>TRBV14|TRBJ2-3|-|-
CASSQTRLPSTDTQYF
TGTGCCAGCAGCCAAACCCGACTACCAAGCACAGATACGCAGTATTTT
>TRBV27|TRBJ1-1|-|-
CASSLNRAHTEAFF
TGTGCCAGCAGTTTAAACAGAGCCCACACTGAAGCTTTCTTT
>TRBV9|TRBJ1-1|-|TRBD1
CASSFDGTANTEAFF
TGTGCCAGCAGCTTTGACGGGACAGCAAACACTGAAGCTTTCTTT
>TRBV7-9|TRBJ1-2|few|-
CASSLLAGVNYGYTF
TGTGCCAGCAGCTTATTAGCAGGGGTCAACTATGGCTACACCTTC
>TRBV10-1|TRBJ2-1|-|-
CASNGGTPLGEQFF
TGCGCCAGCAACGGCGGGACTCCCCTCGGTGAGCAGTTCTTC
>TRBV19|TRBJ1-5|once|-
CASSIGRGPVGPQHF
TGTGCCAGTAGTATAGGGAGGGGCCCGGTGGGGCCCCAGCATTTT